The 29 T cell receptor beta chains given below trace back to one sample, sequenced in a study of blood T cells in healthy people across ages. A second PCR, run for about 6 to 11 cycles, used a sample-barcoded 5' primer plus a J-beta primer mix. MiXCR, applied by TCRdb to the 5' RACE reads, yields one record per CDR3 protein. The sample has about 1.4 million distinct CDR3 sequences; approximately 60% are singletons. What was sequenced was blood. These receptors all stem from a man aged 18 to 30 in good health.

This sequence joins TRBV7-9 and TRBJ1-2, with TRBD1 as a possible D gene (6 bases). This CDR3 has 15 amino acids. With 5 bases removed from V and 2 bases from J, the gap between germline ends came to 15 bases. The V gene's germline CDR1 is SEHNR and CDR2 FQNEAQ (reference sequence). The CDR3 DNA is TGTGCCAGCAGCCACGGACAGCCAAACAACTATGGCTACACCTTC. Translating it yields CASSHGQPNNYGYTF.

V usage is TRBV6-6 and J usage is TRBJ2-7, with 7 bases identical to TRBD1. Unmatched junction bases numbered 10, after V lost 8 bases and J lost 3 bases. The CDR3 loop spans 14 amino acids. Germline assignment: CDR1 MNHNY and CDR2 SVGAGI (reference sequence). The CDR3 sequence is CASGAGTDDYEQYF. In DNA, the CDR3 is TGTGCCAGCGGGGCCGGGACAGACGACTACGAGCAGTACTTC.

This chain connects TRBV29-1 to TRBJ2-7, with D maybe TRBD2 (5 bases). There are 13 residues in the CDR3. Trimming took off 3 bases at V and 2 bases at J, with 11 bases between the two ends. Germline lookup yields CDR1 SQVTM and CDR2 ANQGSEA. CDR3: CSVEEDSTYEQYF. As DNA, the CDR3 is TGCAGCGTTGAGGAGGACTCAACCTACGAGCAGTACTTC.

V and J are TRBV6-1 and TRBJ2-4; perhaps TRBD2 as D (6 bases). The CDR3 extends over 15 amino acids. V lost 6 bases and J lost 13, with 25 bases in between. From germline, CDR1 is MNHNS and CDR2 SASEGT. CDR3 sequence reads: CASRDYSRTAEEQYF. CDR3 nucleotide sequence: TGTGCCAGCAGGGACTACTCGCGGACGGCGGAAGAGCAGTACTTC.

V is TRBV5-1 and J is TRBJ1-1, with no clear D. CDR1 and CDR2 from the germline V gene are SGHRS and YFSETQ. Trimming cost V 5 bases and J 0 bases, with 11 bases left between them. This CDR3 is 14 amino acids long. The CDR3 region is CASRALNMNTEAFF. The CDR3 DNA is TGCGCCAGCAGGGCCTTAAACATGAACACTGAAGCTTTCTTT.

This clonotype was picked up a small number of times. The chain employs TRBV20-1 and TRBJ1-5; maybe TRBD1 (5 bases). CDR3 length: 15 residues. V dropped 3 bases and J dropped 2 bases, with 14 bases sitting between them. Germline CDR1 reads DFQATT; CDR2 reads SNEGSKA (reference sequence). The CDR3, as DNA: TGCAGTGCTAGCCCTCGCCTAGGGGGCAATCAGCCCCAGCATTTT. Amino acid sequence: CSASPRLGGNQPQHF.

This chain links TRBV7-8 with TRBJ2-1; D unresolved. The V end was cut by 6 bases, the J end by 7 bases, with 16 bases between. Looked up from germline, CDR1 is SGHVS and CDR2 is FQNEAQ. This CDR3 comprises 14 residues. The CDR3 nucleotides read TGTGCCAGCAGGACACAGTCCTCGGCTAATGAGCAGTTCTTC. Translating gives CASRTQSSANEQFF.

A note on this clonotype: The DNA is omitted, as the CDR3 cannot be located on it reliably, and the CDR3 follows TCRdb's listing. This chain links TRBV11-2 with TRBJ2-7. The CDR3 is 15 amino acids in total, end residues counted. CDR1 and CDR2 from the germline V gene are SGHAT and FQNNGV. The CDR3 spells CASSSDLFWRETQYF.

This chain's CDR3 is CASRPGYRGIQETQYF. The DNA for the CDR3 is TGCGCCAGCAGACCTGGGTACAGGGGGATCCAAGAGACCCAGTACTTC. The chain employs TRBV4-1 and TRBJ2-5; 8 nucleotides match TRBD1. V lost 6 bases and J lost 1; bases outside the gene matches: 10. The CDR3 consists of 16 residues. Germline V gene data show CDR1 as MGHRA and CDR2 as YSYEKL.

This chain joins TRBV7-2 and TRBJ1-3, with TRBD1 identical over 8 bases. Germline V CDR1 and CDR2: SGHTA, FQGNSA. CDR3 length equals 13 residues. CDR3 amino acids: CATGQGSGNTIYF. CDR3 bases: TGTGCTACTGGACAGGGCTCTGGAAACACCATATATTTT.

The J gene is TRBJ1-1, the V gene TRBV7-9; the D gene is possibly TRBD1 (6 bases). The germline CDR1 and CDR2 sequences are SEHNR and FQNEAQ (reference sequence). The CDR3 sequence is 14 residues long. Trimming removed 5 bases at V and 1 base at J, with 11 bases between. The CDR3 coding sequence is TGTGCCAGCAGCATGGGACACCAGAACACTGAAGCTTTCTTT. This encodes CASSMGHQNTEAFF. Full variable domain (outside the CDR3, taken from reference TRBV7-9 and TRBJ1-1): DTGVSQNPRHKITKRGQNVTFRCDPISEHNRLYWYRQTLGQGPEFLTYFQNEAQLEKSRLLSDRFSAERPKGSFSTLEIQRTEQGDSAMYLCASSMGHQNTEAFFGQGTRLTVV.

This clonotype has ten or more counts. This chain links TRBV4-2 with TRBJ2-7; 9 nucleotides line up with TRBD2. V lost 4 bases to trimming and J lost 1 base; unmatched junction nucleotides: 2. The CDR3 has 14 amino acids. Germline V CDR1 and CDR2: LGHNA, YNFKEQ. This CDR3 is CASSPSGGSYEQYF. CDR3 coding DNA: TGTGCCAGCAGCCCAAGCGGGGGGTCCTACGAGCAGTACTTC.

The rearrangement links TRBV4-1 to TRBJ2-2; D might be TRBD1 or TRBD2, each matching 5 bases. CDR3 size: 16 residues. Germline CDR1 MGHRA, CDR2 YSYEKL. The V end lost 3 bases, the J end lost 0 bases, and 11 bases lay between the germline ends. The CDR3 DNA follows: TGCGCCAGCAGCCATGCCGAGGGGACGAACACCGGGGAGCTGTTTTTT. Translated, it gives CASSHAEGTNTGELFF.

The rearrangement links TRBV5-1 to TRBJ2-1; a weak D match, TRBD1 (6 bases). There are 13 residues in the CDR3. V dropped 4 bases and J dropped 8 bases, with 13 bases sitting between them. Germline V lookup: CDR1 SGHRS, CDR2 YFSETQ. The CDR3 loop reads CASSRRQGYEQFF. CDR3 sequence (DNA): TGCGCCAGCAGCCGGAGGCAGGGGTATGAGCAGTTCTTC.

The CDR3 loop is CSARDNPAGFYEQYF. In nucleotides, the CDR3 is TGCAGTGCTAGAGATAATCCAGCGGGCTTCTACGAGCAGTACTTC. The chain joins TRBV20-1 to TRBJ2-5; the D gene is possibly TRBD2 (6 bases). Near its end, the DNA agrees better with TRBJ2-7, so the J call may be wrong. Per germline, CDR1 DFQATT and CDR2 SNEGSKA (reference sequence). The CDR3 runs 15 residues.

The chain carries TRBV4-1 and TRBJ2-7; the D gene is possibly TRBD1 (6 bases). The CDR3 spans 13 residues. CDR1 MGHRA and CDR2 YSYEKL come from the germline V gene. Between the trimmed V and J ends, which lost 3 bases and 3 bases, there was a span of 9 bases. The CDR3 coding sequence is TGCGCCAGCAGCCATCAGGGGCACTACGAGCAGTACTTC. Its translation: CASSHQGHYEQYF.

The table lists this clonotype with a count of one. Being one base from a much bigger clone, this may be a read error. The chain employs TRBV12-3 or TRBV12-4 and TRBJ2-3; 8 nucleotides align to TRBD1. The ends lost 8 bases at V and 8 bases at J; junction bases unmatched: 9. CDR3 length equals 13 residues. For the CDR3, the DNA is TGTGCCAGCGGTCCAACACAGGGGGGTACGCAGTATTTT. This sequence encodes CASGPTQGGTQYF.

The CDR3 loop reads CASSGGVGGYEAFF. CDR3 sequence (DNA): TGTGCCAGCAGCGGGGGGGTTGGAGGGTATGAAGCTTTCTTT. The rearrangement uses TRBV9 and TRBJ1-1; weak D call: TRBD1 (5 bases). Germline CDR1 and CDR2: SGDLS and YYNGEE. There are 14 residues in the CDR3. V gave up 3 bases and J gave up 7 bases, with 16 bases separating them.

This clonotype showed up just a few times. V usage is TRBV28 and J usage is TRBJ2-2; 9 nucleotides agree with TRBD2. The CDR3 has 15 amino acids. CDR1 is MDHEN, CDR2 SYDVKM, per germline. The V and J ends lost 3 bases and 6 bases, in that order; junction bases with no gene match: 5. The CDR3 spells CASSFYGGRAGELFF. As DNA, the CDR3 is TGTGCCAGCAGTTTTTACGGCGGGAGGGCCGGGGAGCTGTTTTTT. The whole variable domain, remainder taken from reference TRBV28 and TRBJ2-2, is DVKVTQSSRYLVKRTGEKVFLECVQDMDHENMFWYRQDPGLGLRLIYFSYDVKMKEKGDIPEGYSVSREKKERFSLILESASTNQTSMYLCASSFYGGRAGELFFGEGSRLTVL.

The V call is TRBV2, the J call TRBJ1-5, with D possibly matching TRBD1 (6 bases). Trimming shortened V by 3 bases and J by 0 bases, and 12 bases separated the two germline ends. There are 16 residues in the CDR3. Germline CDR1 reads SNHLY; CDR2 reads FYNNEI. Here the CDR3 reads CASSESRGYSNQPQHF. The CDR3 DNA reads as TGTGCCAGCAGTGAGAGCAGGGGCTATAGCAATCAGCCCCAGCATTTT.

This clonotype appeared a few times. The CDR3 DNA reads as TGCAGTGCTGGTCCGGGACAGTTTTTCTACGAGCAGTACTTC. Translated: CSAGPGQFFYEQYF. V is TRBV20-1 and J is TRBJ2-5, with 7 nucleotides matching TRBD1. The J call may be in error: the DNA end matches TRBJ2-7 better. Germline loops: CDR1 DFQATT, CDR2 SNEGSKA (reference sequence). The CDR3 is 14 residues long.

The chain combines TRBV4-2 with TRBJ2-5; possible D gene TRBD2, 7 bases. In germline, CDR1 is LGHNA, CDR2 YNFKEQ. The CDR3 has 15 residues. Trimming pared 3 bases from V and 11 bases from J, leaving 22 bases between. The CDR3 nucleotides read TGTGCCAGCAGCCAGCAAGGGGGGGACCTACGGGAGCAGTACTTC. It is translated as CASSQQGGDLREQYF.

This sequence joins TRBV11-2 and TRBJ1-4, with 11 bases lining up with TRBD1. This CDR3 comprises 15 residues. CDR1 and CDR2 from the germline V gene are SGHAT and FQNNGV. V lost 5 bases to trimming and J lost 8 bases; unmatched junction nucleotides: 7. The CDR3 loop reads CASSPGTGGVEKLFF. For the CDR3, the DNA is TGTGCCAGCAGCCCCGGGACAGGGGGGGTAGAAAAACTGTTTTTT. The complete variable domain, with remaining parts taken from reference TRBV11-2 and TRBJ1-4, reads EAGVAQSPRYKIIEKRQSVAFWCNPISGHATLYWYQQILGQGPKLLIQFQNNGVVDDSQLPKDRFSAERLKGVDSTLKIQPAKLEDSAVYLCASSPGTGGVEKLFFGSGTQLSVL.

This chain joins TRBV20-1 and TRBJ2-7, with D possibly TRBD1 on 7 matching bases. The CDR3 is made up of 14 amino acids. In germline, CDR1 is DFQATT, CDR2 SNEGSKA (reference sequence). V lost 1 base and J 2 bases, leaving 12 bases between the germline ends. The CDR3 protein is CSARGGDRTYEQYF. In nucleotides, the CDR3 is TGCAGTGCTAGAGGGGGGGACAGAACCTACGAGCAGTACTTC.

The chain combines TRBV6-5 with TRBJ2-4, with D hard to call. TRBJ2-7 matches the DNA end more closely, so the J call is doubtful. The CDR3 has 11 amino acids. Germline V gene lookup returns CDR1 MNHEY and CDR2 SVGAGI. The CDR3 sequence is CASHSGYEQYF. Here the CDR3 DNA reads TGTGCCAGTCACAGTGGCTACGAGCAGTACTTC.

This clonotype was picked up a small number of times. V is TRBV20-1 and J is TRBJ2-7, with D perhaps matching TRBD2 (6 bases). Germline loops: CDR1 DFQATT, CDR2 SNEGSKA (reference sequence). This CDR3 is 12 amino acids long. The V end was cut by 6 bases, the J end by 7 bases, with 16 bases between. The CDR3, as DNA: TGCAGTGCCGCGGGACCGTCAGGGGAGCAGTACTTC. Its translation is CSAAGPSGEQYF.

CDR3 sequence (DNA): TGTGCCAGCAGCTTGCCACAGGCAGGGGACAGTGATGAAAACATTCAGTACTTC. It codes for CASSLPQAGDSDENIQYF. The gene calls are TRBV5-6 and TRBJ2-7, with 7 nucleotides matching TRBD1. Near its end, the DNA agrees better with TRBJ2-4, so the J call may be wrong. This CDR3 region has 18 residues. Germline V gene data show CDR1 as SGHDT and CDR2 as YYEEEE.

The chain links TRBV29-1 to TRBJ2-6; 11 positions match TRBD1. Germline CDR1 is SQVTM and CDR2 is ANQGSEA. Trimming removed 7 bases from V and 4 bases from J; junction bases left unmatched: 3. This CDR3 is 14 amino acids long. Written as DNA, the CDR3 is TGCAGCGGGGACAGGGGGTCCGGGGCCAACGTCCTGACTTTC. Translated, it gives CSGDRGSGANVLTF.

This clonotype was seen more than once but under ten times. The chain combines TRBV28 with TRBJ2-3, with 12 bases fitting TRBD1. In germline, CDR1 is MDHEN, CDR2 SYDVKM. This CDR3 is built from 15 residues. Trimming cost V 6 bases and J 6 bases; bases outside gene matches: 7. DNA of the CDR3: TGTGCCAGCAGCCGCCGGGACAGGGGGCTGGATACGCAGTATTTT. Its translation: CASSRRDRGLDTQYF.